The TCR beta chain described here comes from a study of T-cell reconstitution after alpha-beta-depleted transplantation in children. This sample's TCRbeta library carried unique molecular identifier barcodes. TCRdb independently ran MiXCR on the PCR reads; one entry per CDR3 protein. The repertoire includes some 600,000 distinct CDR3 sequences, roughly 17% of them detected once, and around 0.96% sits in the top ten. The CDR3 is made up of 14 amino acids. J gave up 5 bases and V 3 bases, and 6 bases lay outside the gene matches. Per germline, CDR1 SGHTA and CDR2 FQGNSA. This sample comprised PBMCs from the stem cell graft donor, obtained from the stem cell graft. V and J are TRBV7-2 and TRBJ2-5, with 7 nucleotides matching TRBD1. This TCR was sampled from a human donor who donated a stem cell graft to a child with acute myeloid leukemia. CDR3 sequence: CASSFPDRVETQYF. In DNA form, the CDR3 reads TGTGCCAGCAGCTTTCCCGACAGGGTGGAGACCCAGTACTTC.